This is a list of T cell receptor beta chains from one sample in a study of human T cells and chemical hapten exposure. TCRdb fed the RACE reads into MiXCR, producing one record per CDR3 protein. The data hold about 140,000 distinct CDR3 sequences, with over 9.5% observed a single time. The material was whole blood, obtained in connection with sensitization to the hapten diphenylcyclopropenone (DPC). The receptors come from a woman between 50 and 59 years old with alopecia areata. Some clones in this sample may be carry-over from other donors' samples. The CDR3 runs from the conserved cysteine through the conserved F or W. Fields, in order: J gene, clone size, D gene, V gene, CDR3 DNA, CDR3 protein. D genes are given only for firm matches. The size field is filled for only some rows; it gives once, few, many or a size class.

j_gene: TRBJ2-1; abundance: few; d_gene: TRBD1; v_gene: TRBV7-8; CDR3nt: TGTGCCAGCAGCCTCCGGGACAGCAATGAGCAGTTCTTC; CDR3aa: CASSLRDSNEQFF
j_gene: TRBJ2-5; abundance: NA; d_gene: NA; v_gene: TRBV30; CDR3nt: TGTGCCTGGAGTGTACCCCGGACCCAGTACTTC; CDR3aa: CAWSVPRTQYF
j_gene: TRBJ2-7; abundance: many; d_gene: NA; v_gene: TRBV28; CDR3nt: TGTGCCAGTGCTGACGGCTCCTACGAGCAGTACTTC; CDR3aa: CASADGSYEQYF
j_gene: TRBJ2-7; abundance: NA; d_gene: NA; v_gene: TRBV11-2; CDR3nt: TGTGCCAGCAGCTTAGTTGGGGGCGCGTCCTACGAGCAGTACTTC; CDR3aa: CASSLVGGASYEQYF
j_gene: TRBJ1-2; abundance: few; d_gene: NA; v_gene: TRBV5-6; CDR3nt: TGTGCCAGCAGCTCCGACAGCTATGGCTACACCTTC; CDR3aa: CASSSDSYGYTF
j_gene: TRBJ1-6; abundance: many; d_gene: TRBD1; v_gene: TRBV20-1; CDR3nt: TGCAGTGCTAGAGGGGGACAGGGGGTTTCACCCCTCCACTTT; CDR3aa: CSARGGQGVSPLHF
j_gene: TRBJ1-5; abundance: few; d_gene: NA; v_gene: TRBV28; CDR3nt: TGTGCCAGCAGAACCAATCAGCCCCAGCATTTT; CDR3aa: CASRTNQPQHF
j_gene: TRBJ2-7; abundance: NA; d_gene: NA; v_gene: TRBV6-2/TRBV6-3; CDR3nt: TGTGCCAGCAGTTCCTTAAGACAGACTTCCTACGAGCAGTACTTC; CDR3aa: CASSSLRQTSYEQYF
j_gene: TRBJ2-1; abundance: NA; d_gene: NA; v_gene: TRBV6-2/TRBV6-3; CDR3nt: TGTGCCAGCAGCCCTCCGCGGCGTAAAGGGGGAGATGAGCAGTTCTTC; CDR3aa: CASSPPRRKGGDEQFF
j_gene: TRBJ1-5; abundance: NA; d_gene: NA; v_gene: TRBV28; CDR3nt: TGTGCCTCAGCGCAAGGGGACAATCAGCCCCAGCATTTT; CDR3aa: CASAQGDNQPQHF
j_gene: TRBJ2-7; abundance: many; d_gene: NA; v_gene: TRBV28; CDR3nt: TGTGCCAGCAGTTTATCAGTTGTCGGCAGGGGACACGGGCAGTACTTC; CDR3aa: CASSLSVVGRGHGQYF
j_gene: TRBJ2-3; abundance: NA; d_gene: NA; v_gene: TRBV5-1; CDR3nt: TGCGCCAGCAGCTTGGCCAAAAGAGGGGGGCCAGATACGCAGTATTTT; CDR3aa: CASSLAKRGGPDTQYF
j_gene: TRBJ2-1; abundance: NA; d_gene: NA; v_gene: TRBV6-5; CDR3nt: TGTGCCAGCAGTGACGAGGGGTCTCTCTCCTACAATGAGCAGTTCTTC; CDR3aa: CASSDEGSLSYNEQFF
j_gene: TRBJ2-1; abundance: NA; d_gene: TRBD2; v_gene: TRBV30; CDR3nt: TGTGCCTGGAGTCCGGGACTAGCGGGAGGGACGGAGCAGTTCTTC; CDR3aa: CAWSPGLAGGTEQFF
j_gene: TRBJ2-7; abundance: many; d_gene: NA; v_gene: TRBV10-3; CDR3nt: TGTGCCATCAGCGACAGCATAGGGGGAACCTACGAGCAGTACTTC; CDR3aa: CAISDSIGGTYEQYF
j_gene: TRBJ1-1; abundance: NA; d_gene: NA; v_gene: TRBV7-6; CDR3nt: TGTGCCAGCAGCTCCTCCCGGGGACCAAAAGGAAGCACTGAAGCTTTCTTT; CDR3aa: CASSSSRGPKGSTEAFF
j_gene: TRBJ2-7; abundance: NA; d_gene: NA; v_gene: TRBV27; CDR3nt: TGTGCCAGCAGTCCGGACATCAACTACGAGCAGTACTTC; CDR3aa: CASSPDINYEQYF
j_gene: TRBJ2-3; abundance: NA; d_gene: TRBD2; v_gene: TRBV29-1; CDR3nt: TGCAGCGTTGACCCCGGGACTAGGTGGTATTTT; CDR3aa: CSVDPGTRWYF
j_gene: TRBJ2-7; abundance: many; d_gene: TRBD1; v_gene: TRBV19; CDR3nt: TGTGCCAGTAGTGCCCGGGACAGGGGGTCTTACGAGCAGTACTTC; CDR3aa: CASSARDRGSYEQYF
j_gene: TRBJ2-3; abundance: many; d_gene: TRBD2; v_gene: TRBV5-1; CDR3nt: TGCGCCACCTCCCCGCGGGAGGGCGATACGCAGTATTTT; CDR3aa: CATSPREGDTQYF
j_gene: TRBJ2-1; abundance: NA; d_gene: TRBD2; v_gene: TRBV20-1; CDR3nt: TGCAGTGCTAGTCTTTCACTAGCGGGAGGCTACAATGAGCAGTTCTTC; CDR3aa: CSASLSLAGGYNEQFF
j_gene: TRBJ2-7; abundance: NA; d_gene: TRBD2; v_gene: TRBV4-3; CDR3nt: TGCGCCAGCAGCCAGCGACTAGCGGGATTCTACGAGCAGTACTTC; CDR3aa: CASSQRLAGFYEQYF
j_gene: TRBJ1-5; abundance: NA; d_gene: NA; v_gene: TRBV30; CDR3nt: TGTGCCTGGACCCCCCTCGGGGGCAATCAGCCCCAGCATTTT; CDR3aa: CAWTPLGGNQPQHF
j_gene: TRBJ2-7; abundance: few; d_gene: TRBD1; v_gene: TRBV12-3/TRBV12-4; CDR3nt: TGTGCCAGCAGCCTGGGACAGGGGGACGAGCAGTACTTC; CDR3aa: CASSLGQGDEQYF
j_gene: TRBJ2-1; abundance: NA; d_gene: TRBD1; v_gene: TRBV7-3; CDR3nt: TGTGCCAGCAGCTTCACCGGGACAGGAGTTACGAATGAGCAGTTCTTC; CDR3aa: CASSFTGTGVTNEQFF
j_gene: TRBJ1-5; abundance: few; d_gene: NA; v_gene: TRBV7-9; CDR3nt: TGTGCCAGCAGCTTAGGGTTGGGGATCCAGCCCCAGCATTTT; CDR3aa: CASSLGLGIQPQHF
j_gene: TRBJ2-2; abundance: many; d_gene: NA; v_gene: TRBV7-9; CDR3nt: TGTGCCAGCAGCTTTTTTGTCGGGGCGAACACCGGGGAGCTGTTTTTT; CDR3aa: CASSFFVGANTGELFF
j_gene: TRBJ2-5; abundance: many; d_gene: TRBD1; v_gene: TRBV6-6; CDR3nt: TGTGCCAGCAGGTCTCGGGACAGGGTCCAAGAGACCCAGTACTTC; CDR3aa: CASRSRDRVQETQYF
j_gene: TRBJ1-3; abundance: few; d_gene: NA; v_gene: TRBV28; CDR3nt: TGTGCCAGCAGGTTAGGGGGAACTGGAAACACCATATATTTT; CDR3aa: CASRLGGTGNTIYF
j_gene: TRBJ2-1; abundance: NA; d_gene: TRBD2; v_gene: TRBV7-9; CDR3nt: TGTGCCAGCAGCTTAGATTCCAGCGGGAGGATCAATGAGCAGTTCTTC; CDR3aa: CASSLDSSGRINEQFF
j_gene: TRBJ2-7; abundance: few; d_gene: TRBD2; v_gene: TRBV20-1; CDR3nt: TGCAGCGGGGGGGGACTCCAAATCTCCTACGAGCAGTACTTC; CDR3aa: CSGGGLQISYEQYF
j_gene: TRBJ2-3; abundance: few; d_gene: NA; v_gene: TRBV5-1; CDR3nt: TGCGCCAGCAGCCTGTCAGGGCGAGGAGATACGCAGTATTTT; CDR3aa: CASSLSGRGDTQYF
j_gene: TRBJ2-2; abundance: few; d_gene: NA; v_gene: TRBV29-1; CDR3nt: TGCAGCGTTCAATCCGGGGAGCTGTTTTTT; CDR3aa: CSVQSGELFF
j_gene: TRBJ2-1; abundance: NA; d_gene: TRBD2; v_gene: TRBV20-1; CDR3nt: TGCAGTGCTAGAGATTTACGGCGGGAGAGGATTGAGCAGTTCTTC; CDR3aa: CSARDLRRERIEQFF
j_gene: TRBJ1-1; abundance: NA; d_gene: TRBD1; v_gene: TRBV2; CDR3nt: TGTGCCAGCAGAAGGGACAGGAGAAACACTGAAGCTTTCTTT; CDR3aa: CASRRDRRNTEAFF